The present T cell receptor (beta chain) was sequenced within a study of Tregs in tolerant kidney transplant recipients. CD4+CD25+CD127- Tregs, CD4+CD25- non-Tregs, CD4 and CD8 cells were sorted. Germline V gene lookup returns CDR1 SGHRS and CDR2 YFSETQ. CDR3 length: 14 amino acids. The ends lost 4 bases at V and 2 bases at J; junction bases unmatched: 6. Study-wide points: The most relevant donor-specific Treg TCRbeta repertoire apparently came from expansion with activated donor B cells. Biological reproducibility was not directly addressed in this study. Few patients were studied, so findings need validation in larger groups.

The repertoire was sequenced with immunoSEQ multiplex PCR; TCRdb's copy has only in-frame clones and lacks some. This sample has over 50,000 clones, with over 70% found just once. Worth noting for this clone: Its antigen remains unknown.

Specimen: CD4+ T cells from blood. This receptor was obtained from a human donor in good health. The rearrangement links TRBV5-1 to TRBJ2-7, with 7 nucleotides matching TRBD2. The CDR3 region is CASSPAGVTYEQYF. The CDR3 DNA follows: TGCGCCAGCAGCCCGGCGGGGGTTACCTACGAGCAGTACTTC. The entire variable domain, with the rest obtained from reference TRBV5-1 and TRBJ2-7, is as follows: KAGVTQTPRYLIKTRGQQVTLSCSPISGHRSVSWYQQTPGQGLQFLFEYFSETQRNKGNFPGRFSGRQFSNSRSEMNVSTLELGDSALYLCASSPAGVTYEQYFGPGTRLTVT.